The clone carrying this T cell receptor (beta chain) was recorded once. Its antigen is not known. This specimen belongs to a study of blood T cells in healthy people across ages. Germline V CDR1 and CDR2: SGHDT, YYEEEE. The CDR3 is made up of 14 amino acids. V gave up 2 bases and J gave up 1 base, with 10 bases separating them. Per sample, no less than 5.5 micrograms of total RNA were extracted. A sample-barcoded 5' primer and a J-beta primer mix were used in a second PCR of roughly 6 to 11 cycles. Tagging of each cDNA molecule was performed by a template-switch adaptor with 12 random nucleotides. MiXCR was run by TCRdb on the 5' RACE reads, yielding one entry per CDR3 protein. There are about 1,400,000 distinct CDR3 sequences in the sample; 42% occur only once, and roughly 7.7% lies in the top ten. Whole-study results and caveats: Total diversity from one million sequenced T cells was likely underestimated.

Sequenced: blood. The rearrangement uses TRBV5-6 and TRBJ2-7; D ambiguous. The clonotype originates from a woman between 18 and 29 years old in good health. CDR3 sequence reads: CASSFDPGSYEQYF. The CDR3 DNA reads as TGTGCCAGCAGCTTTGATCCAGGATCCTACGAGCAGTACTTC.